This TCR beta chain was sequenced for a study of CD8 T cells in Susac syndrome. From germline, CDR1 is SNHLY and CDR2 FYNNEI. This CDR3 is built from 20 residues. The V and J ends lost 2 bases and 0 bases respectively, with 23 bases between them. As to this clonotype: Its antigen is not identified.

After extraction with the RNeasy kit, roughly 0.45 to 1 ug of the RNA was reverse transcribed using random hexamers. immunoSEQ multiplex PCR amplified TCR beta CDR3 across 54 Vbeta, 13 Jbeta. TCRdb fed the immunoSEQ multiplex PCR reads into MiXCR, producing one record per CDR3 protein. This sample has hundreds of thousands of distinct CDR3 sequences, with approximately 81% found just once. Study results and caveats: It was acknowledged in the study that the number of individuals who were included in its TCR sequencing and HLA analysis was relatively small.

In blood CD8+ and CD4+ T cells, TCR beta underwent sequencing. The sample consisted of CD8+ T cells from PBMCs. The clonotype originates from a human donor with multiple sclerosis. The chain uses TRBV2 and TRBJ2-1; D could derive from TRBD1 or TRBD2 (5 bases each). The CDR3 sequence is CASSESGGMLGSPSYNEQFF. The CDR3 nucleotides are TGTGCCAGCAGTGAATCTGGGGGTATGTTGGGGAGCCCCTCCTACAATGAGCAGTTCTTC. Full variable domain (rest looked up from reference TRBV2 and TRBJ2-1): EPEVTQTPSHQVTQMGQEVILRCVPISNHLYFYWYRQILGQKVEFLVSFYNNEISEKSEIFDDQFSVERPDGSNFTLKIRSTKLEDSAMYFCASSESGGMLGSPSYNEQFFGPGTRLTVL.